This T cell receptor beta chain was observed in a study of shared clonotypes between healthy human individuals. The overall study: Each donor's CD8 memory used one plate, CD8 naive two, each CD4 subset three.

V was cut by 0 bases and J by 0 bases, with 12 bases left in between. CDR1 and CDR2 from the germline V gene are ENHRY and SYGVKD. This CDR3 has 18 amino acids. It was CD45RO-negative cells, positively selected for CCR7, that made up naive CD8 cells, with terminally differentiated effector memory CD45RA+ cells excluded. Adults of Caucasian background living in Nashville, Tennessee made up all donors. Sequencing used immunoSEQ multiplex PCR; TCRdb keeps in-frame clones, though not all of them. Of hundreds of thousands of clones detected, around 96% appear once; the ten largest clones hold approximately 0.12%.

The sequence derives from a woman aged 25 to 39 in good health. The chain couples TRBV10-3 to TRBJ2-6; D ambiguous. Sequencing input: naive CD8+ T cells sorted from blood. The CDR3 region is CAISESIRLASGANVLTF. The CDR3 bases are TGTGCCATCAGTGAGTCGATCCGTTTGGCCTCTGGGGCCAACGTCCTGACTTTC.